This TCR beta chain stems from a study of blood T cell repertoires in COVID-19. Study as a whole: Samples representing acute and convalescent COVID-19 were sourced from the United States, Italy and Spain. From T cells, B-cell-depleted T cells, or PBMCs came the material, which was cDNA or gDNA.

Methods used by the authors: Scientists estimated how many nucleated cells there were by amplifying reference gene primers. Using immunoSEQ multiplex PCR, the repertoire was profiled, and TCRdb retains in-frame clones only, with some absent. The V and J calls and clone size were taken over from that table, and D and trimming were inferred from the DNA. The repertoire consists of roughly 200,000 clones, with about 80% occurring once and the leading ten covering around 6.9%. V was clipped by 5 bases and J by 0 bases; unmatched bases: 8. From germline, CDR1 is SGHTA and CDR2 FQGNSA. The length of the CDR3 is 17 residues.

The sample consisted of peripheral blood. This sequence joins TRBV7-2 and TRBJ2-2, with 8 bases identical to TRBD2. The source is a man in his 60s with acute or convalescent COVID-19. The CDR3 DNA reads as TGTGCCAGCAGCACACTGTCGGGGGGGACGAACACCGGGGAGCTGTTTTTT. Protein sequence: CASSTLSGGTNTGELFF.